One TCR beta chain is described in this entry. This clonotype was counted between two and nine times. Its target antigen remains unknown. No base-level quality is on record; no much larger clone is a single base apart. These data are taken from a study of T-cell reconstitution after alpha-beta-depleted transplantation in children (dated by TCRdb to 2016 to 2018). Background for the entire study: The study quantitatively tracked T-cell immune reconstitution after TCRalphabeta/CD19-depleted allogeneic hematopoietic cell transplantation in children using TCR repertoire profiling.

Overall results and qualifications from the work: Over subsequent months, a decline in hyperexpanded clone frequencies was noted, and after one year, T-cell counts and TCRbeta diversity were mostly ascribed to newly produced T cells. Apparently early alphabetaT-cell count recovery about two months after transplant reportedly relied on only several hundred rapidly expanded clones derived from non-depleted graft cells. In some patients, high TCRbeta diversity at day 60 was attributed to recipient T cells and intrathymic progenitors that had survived conditioning.

According to the study, the label for this sample's treatment or condition signals: allogeneic hematopoietic cell transplantation with graft depleted of TCRalphabeta T cells and CD19 B cells. The transplant recipients were children given TCRalphabeta/CD19-depleted allogeneic hematopoietic cell grafts. The library relied on PCR. The sequencer listed for this sample is Illumina HiSeq 2500. Molecular barcoding was employed in the preparation of TCR libraries, with unique molecular identifiers being used to normalize TCRbeta repertoire quantification. TCRdb handled the public reads itself, with Q25 trimming in fastp and clone calling in MiXCR, and kept productive beta chains. Every CDR3 protein is listed once, alongside the most common genes and DNA of its rows. This sample lists roughly 670,000 distinct CDR3 sequences; about 12% were detected once. The top ten clonotypes cover around 0.79% of the sample.

The CDR3 measures 14 amino acids from cysteine to phenylalanine. Only the CDR3 DNA stays, 42 bases, in frame from base 1. Trimming takes 0 bases from V and 6 bases from J, and the germline ends sit 12 bases apart. CDR1 is given as GTSNPN and CDR2 as SVGIG, both from the germline V gene (reference sequence). Specimen: PBMCs, collected before TCRalphabeta/CD19-depleted stem cell transplant. This TCR was sampled from a girl aged 2-10 years with congenital amegakaryocytic thrombocytopenia, due to receive a stem cell transplant. The chain couples TRBV30 to TRBJ1-3; no confident D gene assignment can be made. The CDR3 corresponds to CAWSVGAPANTIYF. DNA sequence: TGTGCCTGGAGTGTAGGAGCCCCGGCAAACACCATATATTTT.